The subject of this entry is one TCR beta chain. Its antigen is undetermined. CD25-based Treg depletion was applied to purified naive CD4+ T cells. General study points: Tumor-infiltrating Treg TCR alpha and beta sequences overlapped most with tumor naive CD4+ T cells, then blood naive. Tumor memory CD4+ T cell TCR gene usage clustered with blood and lymph node memory CD4+ cells and lymph node naive CD4+ cells.

The CDR3 has 16 amino acids. Germline CDR1 and CDR2: LGHNA and YNFKEQ. With 0 bases removed from V and 4 bases from J, the gap between germline ends came to 15 bases. Semi-nested PCR with Nested Universal Primer A followed constant-region reverse priming of full-length variable regions. TCRdb recomputed calls from the 5' RACE reads with MiXCR, one row per CDR3 protein. Among around 43,000 distinct CDR3 sequences, approximately 17% were seen once, and the ten largest hold 2.8%. This sequence was found in a female donor with breast cancer. The chain uses TRBV4-2 and TRBJ2-5; possible D gene TRBD2, 5 bases. Sequenced sample: naive CD4+ T cells sorted from a lymph node. Subset reported: naive CD4+ T cells, CD4+CD45RA+CD25-. CDR3 loop: CASSQDLQYSAETQYF. The CDR3 nucleotides read TGTGCCAGCAGCCAAGATCTCCAGTATAGCGCAGAGACCCAGTACTTC.